The source of this TCR beta chain is a study of blood T cells in healthy people across ages. This clonotype was found a few times. For the second PCR, which ran for about 6 to 11 cycles, a sample-barcoded 5' primer and a J-beta primer mix were used. TCRdb re-called the 5' RACE reads with MiXCR, one entry per CDR3 protein. This sample has around 620,000 distinct CDR3 sequences; 27% occur once, and the top ten carry 18%. CDR1 MNHEY and CDR2 SVGEGT come from the germline V gene. This CDR3 is 14 amino acids long. The chain uses TRBV6-2 or TRBV6-3 and TRBJ2-1, with 9 bases identical to TRBD1. The J call may be mistaken, given a closer DNA end match to TRBJ2-5. The TCR was taken from a woman in her seventies in good health. What was sequenced was blood. DNA of the CDR3: TGTGCCAGCAGGGACAGGGGAGAGCAAGAGACCCAGTACTTC. This sequence encodes CASRDRGEQETQYF.